This TCR beta chain was observed in a study of blood T cell repertoires in COVID-19. Across the study: Samples of COVID-19 (acute and convalescent) were obtained from the United States, Italy and Spain. Sample material is recorded as cDNA or gDNA derived from T cells, B-cell-depleted T cells, or PBMCs.

The V segment lost 4 bases and the J segment 0 bases; nucleotides outside the gene matches: 8. This CDR3 has 16 amino acids. Germline V gene data show CDR1 as SGHRS and CDR2 as YFSETQ. Authors' analysis steps: Amplification of reference gene primers provided the estimated nucleated cell counts. Sequencing was performed with immunoSEQ multiplex PCR; in TCRdb, only in-frame clones are kept and a portion is missing. That table gives V, J and clone size, and the DNA gave D and trimming. The table records hundreds of thousands of clones, approximately 82% of them present only once. This chain uses TRBV5-1 with TRBJ2-5, with TRBD2 identical over 8 bases. The sequence was obtained from a woman older than 75 with acute or convalescent COVID-19. The sample comprised peripheral blood. The CDR3 DNA follows: TGCGCCAGCAGCACGCGGGGGGACGGGTACCAAGAGACCCAGTACTTC. Amino acids: CASSTRGDGYQETQYF.